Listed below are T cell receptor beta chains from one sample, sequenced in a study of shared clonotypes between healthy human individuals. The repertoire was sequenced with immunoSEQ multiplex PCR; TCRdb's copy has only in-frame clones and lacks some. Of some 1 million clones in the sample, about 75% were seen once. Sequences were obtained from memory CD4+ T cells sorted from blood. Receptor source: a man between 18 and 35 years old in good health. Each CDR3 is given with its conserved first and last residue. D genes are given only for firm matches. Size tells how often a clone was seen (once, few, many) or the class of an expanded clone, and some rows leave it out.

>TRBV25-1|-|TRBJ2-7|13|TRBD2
CASKGLAGGEQYF
TGTGCCAGCAAGGGACTAGCGGGAGGTGAGCAGTACTTC
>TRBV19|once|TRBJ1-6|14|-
CASTTVRGSSPLHF
TGTGCCAGTACAACGGTCAGGGGATCCTCACCCCTCCACTTT
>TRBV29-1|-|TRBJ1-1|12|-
CSVFWANTEAFF
TGCAGCGTTTTTTGGGCGAACACTGAAGCTTTCTTT
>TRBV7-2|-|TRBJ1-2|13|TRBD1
CATARQGVYGYTF
TGTGCCACCGCCCGACAGGGTGTGTATGGCTACACCTTC
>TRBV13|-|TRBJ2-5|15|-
CASSLGLVEGETQYF
TGTGCCAGCAGCTTAGGGCTAGTGGAGGGAGAGACCCAGTACTTC
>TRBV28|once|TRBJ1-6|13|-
CASSLSQGPPLHF
TGTGCCAGCAGTTTATCGCAGGGGCCACCCCTCCACTTT
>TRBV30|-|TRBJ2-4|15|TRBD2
CAWSREGLAKNIQYF
TGTGCCTGGAGTAGGGAGGGACTAGCCAAAAACATTCAGTACTTC
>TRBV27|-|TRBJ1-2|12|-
CASSPNNYGYTF
TGTGCCAGCAGCCCCAATAACTATGGCTACACCTTC
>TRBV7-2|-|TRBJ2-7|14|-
CASSLHGKDYEQYF
TGTGCCAGCAGCTTACACGGGAAGGACTACGAGCAGTACTTC
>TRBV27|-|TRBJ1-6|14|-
CASSLGNYNSPLHF
TGTGCCAGCAGTTTAGGGAACTATAATTCACCCCTCCACTTT
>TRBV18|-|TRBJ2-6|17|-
CASSPGGPRSGANVLTF
TGTGCCAGCTCACCGGGTGGGCCTCGATCTGGGGCCAACGTCCTGACTTTC
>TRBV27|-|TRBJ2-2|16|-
CASSHRGGANTGELFF
TGTGCCAGCAGTCACAGGGGAGGGGCGAACACCGGGGAGCTGTTTTTT
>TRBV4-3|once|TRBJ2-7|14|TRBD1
CASSQDRGRVEQYF
TGCGCCAGCAGCCAAGACAGGGGGCGGGTCGAGCAGTACTTC
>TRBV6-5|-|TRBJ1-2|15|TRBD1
CASRGTGANNYGYTF
TGTGCCAGCAGGGGGACAGGTGCGAATAACTATGGCTACACCTTC
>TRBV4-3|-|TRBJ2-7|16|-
CASSQEFSDTRVGQYF
TGCGCCAGCAGCCAAGAGTTTTCCGATACTCGGGTGGGGCAGTACTTC
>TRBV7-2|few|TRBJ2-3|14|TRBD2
CASSSSGGEDTQYF
TGTGCCAGCAGCTCGAGTGGGGGGGAAGATACGCAGTATTTT
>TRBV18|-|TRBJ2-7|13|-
CASSETSFYEQYF
TGTGCCAGCTCGGAGACTTCCTTCTACGAGCAGTACTTC
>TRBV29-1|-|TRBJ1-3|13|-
CSAGRTSGNTIYF
TGCAGCGCGGGACGGACCTCTGGAAACACCATATATTTT
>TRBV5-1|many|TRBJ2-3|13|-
CASTAGGTDTQYF
TGCGCCAGCACGGCAGGGGGGACAGATACGCAGTATTTT
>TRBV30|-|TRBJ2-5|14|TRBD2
CAWSSAGGKETQYF
TGTGCCTGGAGTTCCGCGGGGGGGAAAGAGACCCAGTACTTC
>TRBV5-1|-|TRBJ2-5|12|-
CASSPSQETQYF
TGCGCCAGCAGTCCAAGCCAAGAGACCCAGTACTTC
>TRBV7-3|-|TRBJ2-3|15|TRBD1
CASSSRGWGTDTQYF
TGTGCCAGCAGCTCCAGGGGGTGGGGCACAGATACGCAGTATTTT
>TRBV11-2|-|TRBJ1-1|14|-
CASSLGVVSTEAFF
TGTGCCAGCAGCTTAGGGGTCGTCAGCACTGAAGCTTTCTTT
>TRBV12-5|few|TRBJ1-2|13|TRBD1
CASSDRGLGGYTF
TGTGCTAGTTCGGACAGGGGATTGGGTGGCTACACCTTC
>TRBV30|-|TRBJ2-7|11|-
CAWRRVVEQYF
TGTGCCTGGAGACGAGTGGTCGAGCAGTACTTC
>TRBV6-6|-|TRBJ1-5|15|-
CASRTSNRVNQPQHF
TGTGCCAGCAGGACCTCGAACAGGGTTAATCAGCCCCAGCATTTT
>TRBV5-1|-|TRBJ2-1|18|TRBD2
CASSSLTSGISSYNEQFF
TGCGCCAGCAGCTCCCTGACTAGCGGGATAAGCTCCTACAATGAGCAGTTCTTC
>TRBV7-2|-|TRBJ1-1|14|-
CASSLVLGNTEAFF
TGTGCCAGCAGCTTAGTCCTGGGGAACACTGAAGCTTTCTTT
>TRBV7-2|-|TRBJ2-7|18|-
CASSLESPTSGSSYEQYF
TGTGCCAGCAGCTTAGAATCCCCCACGAGCGGGTCCTCCTACGAGCAGTACTTC
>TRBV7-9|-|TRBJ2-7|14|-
CASSLAQGFYEQYF
TGTGCCAGCAGCTTAGCTCAGGGTTTCTACGAGCAGTACTTC
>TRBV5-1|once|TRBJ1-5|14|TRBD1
CASSQGGSNQPQHF
TGCGCCAGCAGCCAGGGGGGGAGCAATCAGCCCCAGCATTTT